The present T cell receptor beta chain was sequenced within a study of Ad26.COV2.S vaccination and SARS-CoV-2 variants. The method was immunoSEQ multiplex PCR; TCRdb's version includes in-frame clones alone and lacks a portion of them. This sample has about 440,000 clones, with 70% to 90% found just once. The CDR3 has 16 amino acids. Looked up from germline, CDR1 is SGHDT and CDR2 is YYEEEE. The junction had 11 bases not matched to a gene; V was cut back by 4 bases and J by 4 bases. Treatment described: some 20 received Ad26.COV2.S at low or high dose, single or two shots; a few received placebo; per-sample allocation not given. Sampling was performed 63 days after the first vaccine or placebo injection. Participants' vaccine, an Ad26 vector, delivered Wuhan-strain SARS-CoV-2 spike.

This chain uses TRBV5-6 with TRBJ2-5; 9 bases are a match to TRBD2. This specimen was peripheral blood, taken in a trial of Ad26.COV2.S vaccine versus placebo. The origin of this receptor is a person aged 18 to 65 who received the Ad26.COV2.S COVID-19 vaccine or a placebo. The DNA for the CDR3 is TGTGCCAGCAGCGGGGCCGCGCGGGAGGGCCCAGAGACCCAGTACTTC. It specifies CASSGAAREGPETQYF.